This is a list of T cell receptor beta chains from one sample in a study of cytomegalovirus exposure and HLA in healthy donors. Some clones are missing from TCRdb's copy, which holds only in-frame ones; the method was immunoSEQ multiplex PCR. The sample records about 56,000 clones, approximately 94% being singletons. The specimen sequenced was PBMCs. Receptor source: a man between 18 and 29 years old in good health and CMV-seronegative. CDR3s include the opening cysteine and the closing phenylalanine or tryptophan. Each record gives: D gene, J gene, V gene, clone size, CDR3 DNA, CDR3 protein. The D gene is left open where the match is weak. The listing skips clone size in some rows; elsewhere it reads once, few, many or a size class.

TRBD2 TRBJ2-2 TRBV6-6 once TGTGCCAGCAAAACGGGAGGGCCGAAGACCGGGGAGCTGTTTTTT CASKTGGPKTGELFF
. TRBJ2-7 TRBV7-8 few TGTGCCAGCAGCTTAGGATTCCAGGGCGTCTACGAGCAGTACTTC CASSLGFQGVYEQYF
. TRBJ2-3 TRBV28 . TGTGCCAGCAGTCCACCCGGCCGGGGGGCCAGCACAGATACGCAGTATTTT CASSPPGRGASTDTQYF
. TRBJ2-1 TRBV9 . TGTGCCAGCAGCCCCCCGGGGGAGACGTTCAATGAGCAGTTCTTC CASSPPGETFNEQFF
TRBD2 TRBJ2-4 TRBV7-2 once TGTGCCAGCAGCCCTACTAGCGGTCTCAAAAACATTCAGTACTTC CASSPTSGLKNIQYF
. TRBJ2-7 TRBV2 . TGTGCCAGCAAAAGCGGGTACTACGAGCAGTACTTC CASKSGYYEQYF
. TRBJ2-5 TRBV7-9 . TGTGCCAGCAGCTTAATGAGGGGACAACAAGAGACCCAGTACTTC CASSLMRGQQETQYF
. TRBJ2-7 TRBV20-1 . TGCAGTGCCAGACCGGACTTCGAGCAGTACTTC CSARPDFEQYF
. TRBJ2-7 TRBV11-2 . TGTGCCAGCAGCTTAGAAACAGGGAGCTCCTACGAGCAGTACTTC CASSLETGSSYEQYF
. TRBJ2-1 TRBV5-1 . TGCGCCAGCAGCTTGGAGTCAGGGTACTACAATGAGCAGTTCTTC CASSLESGYYNEQFF
. TRBJ1-5 TRBV28 . TGTGCCAGCAGTCACGCGCTACAGGGCGGGCATCAGCCCCAGCATTTT CASSHALQGGHQPQHF
. TRBJ1-1 TRBV9 . TGTGCCAGCAGCGAGCAAGCTAGCACTGAAGCTTTCTTT CASSEQASTEAFF
. TRBJ1-1 TRBV14 . TGTGCCAGCAGCCAAGTGACCGGGTTGTATAACACTGAAGCTTTCTTT CASSQVTGLYNTEAFF
. TRBJ1-2 TRBV6-5 . TGTGCCAGCAGTTACTCCGGGGAGGGCGGCTACACCTTC CASSYSGEGGYTF
. TRBJ2-3 TRBV15 . TGTGCCACCAGCAGAGATGCGGAGAATACGCAGTATTTT CATSRDAENTQYF
. TRBJ1-1 TRBV9 . TGTGCCAGCAGCGCGCGGGGTGTGGACACTGAAGCTTTCTTT CASSARGVDTEAFF
TRBD1 TRBJ1-1 TRBV6-6 once TGTGCCAGCAGTTACATTGCCGGGACAGGGGGGGCTGAAGCTTTCTTT CASSYIAGTGGAEAFF
. TRBJ1-1 TRBV15 . TGTGCCACCAGCCTACGGGGGAACACTGAAGCTTTCTTT CATSLRGNTEAFF
. TRBJ2-3 TRBV6-5 once TGTGCCAGCAGTTATATAGCGGACCCAGATACGCAGTATTTT CASSYIADPDTQYF
. TRBJ2-1 TRBV20-1 once TGCAGTGCCAGGACTAAGGGTGAGCAGTTCTTC CSARTKGEQFF
TRBD1 TRBJ1-4 TRBV28 . TGTGCCAGCAGCCCCCCGGGACAGGGGAGCGAAAAACTGTTTTTT CASSPPGQGSEKLFF
. TRBJ2-5 TRBV11-2 . TGTGCCAGCAGCCCAGGGGTTGAAGAGACCCAGTACTTC CASSPGVEETQYF
. TRBJ2-7 TRBV5-1 . TGCGCCAGCAGCTTTCGCCGGGACTCCACCTACGAGCAGTACTTC CASSFRRDSTYEQYF
. TRBJ2-7 TRBV5-4 . TGTGCCAGCAGCTTGCTCAGCTACGAGCAGTACTTC CASSLLSYEQYF
TRBD1 TRBJ1-2 TRBV6-5 . TGTGCCAGCAGGACAGGGGGCCGGAACTATGGCTACACCTTC CASRTGGRNYGYTF
TRBD1 TRBJ2-3 TRBV12-5 . TGTGCTAGTGGTTTCGGAGGACAGGGACTGGTAACAGATACGCAGTATTTT CASGFGGQGLVTDTQYF
TRBD1 TRBJ1-5 TRBV28 . TGTGCCAGCGAGACAGGGGGCTTAGGTCAGCCCCAGCATTTT CASETGGLGQPQHF
TRBD1 TRBJ1-1 TRBV5-1 . TGCGCCAGCAGCTTGGGACAGGGGGCGGGAGGCACTGAAGCTTTCTTT CASSLGQGAGGTEAFF
. TRBJ2-7 TRBV5-1 . TGCGCCAGCAGCCAAACCCGGGACACGTACGAGCAGTACTTC CASSQTRDTYEQYF
. TRBJ1-1 TRBV9 . TGTGCCAGCAGCCACCTAGGAGGGAGTCACACAAACACTGAAGCTTTCTTT CASSHLGGSHTNTEAFF
TRBD2 TRBJ2-3 TRBV28 . TGTGCCAGCAGTTTAGTAGTGAGCGGGAGGCCAGATACGCAGTATTTT CASSLVVSGRPDTQYF
TRBD2 TRBJ2-2 TRBV19 . TGTGCCAGTAAGTCCCCGGGACTAAACGGGGAGCTGTTTTTT CASKSPGLNGELFF
. TRBJ2-5 TRBV28 . TGTGCCAGCAGTTGGGGGTCGGGGGGCGAAGAGACCCAGTACTTC CASSWGSGGEETQYF
. TRBJ2-7 TRBV7-9 . TGTGCCAGCAGTTCCGGTTTGGGGGGTCAAGAGATACGGGCCTACGAGCAGTACTTC CASSSGLGGQEIRAYEQYF
TRBD1 TRBJ1-1 TRBV2 . TGTGCCAGCAGCGTCCCGGGACAGGGGGCGAACACTGAAGCTTTCTTT CASSVPGQGANTEAFF
. TRBJ1-2 TRBV29-1 . TGCAGCGTAGTTGGACCGATAGCGAAGACACGTGATGGCTACACCTTC CSVVGPIAKTRDGYTF
. TRBJ1-5 TRBV7-2 once TGTGCCAGCTCTAGGGGAGGGGCAAATCAGCCCCAGCATTTT CASSRGGANQPQHF
TRBD1 TRBJ2-3 TRBV27 . TGTGCCAGCAGATTTGGGGGGGACAGGGTAACAGATACGCAGTATTTT CASRFGGDRVTDTQYF
. TRBJ2-5 TRBV12-5 . TGTGCTAGTCCCTATGGGGCGGTGGGAAAGACCCAGTACTTC CASPYGAVGKTQYF
TRBD1 TRBJ1-2 TRBV20-1 . TGCAGTGCGATCAGGGGGGTAGGCTACACCTTC CSAIRGVGYTF
TRBD2 TRBJ2-3 TRBV6-6 . TGTGCCAGCAGTTCCCCTGGGACTAGCGGTACAGATACGCAGTATTTT CASSSPGTSGTDTQYF
. TRBJ1-2 TRBV20-1 few TGCAGTGCTACAGGGAACTATGGCTACACCTTC CSATGNYGYTF
TRBD1 TRBJ2-2 TRBV18 once TGTGCCAGCTCACAGAGGACAGGGAATGGCGGGGAGCTGTTTTTT CASSQRTGNGGELFF
TRBD2 TRBJ2-1 TRBV19 . TGTGCCAGTTGTCCGGGGGGATCCTACAATGAGCAGTTCTTC CASCPGGSYNEQFF
. TRBJ1-2 TRBV21-1 . TGTGCCAGCAGCAAAAACAGGGGGGGCTATGGCTACACCTTC CASSKNRGGYGYTF
TRBD1 TRBJ1-1 TRBV2 . TGTGCCAGCGAGGGGCAGGGGGCCCCTCGGGACACTGAAGCTTTCTTT CASEGQGAPRDTEAFF
TRBD1 TRBJ2-7 TRBV7-9 . TGTGCCAGCAGCTTATCGGGGGTTTTGGGGGGACAGGGATCCTACGAGCAGTACTTC CASSLSGVLGGQGSYEQYF
TRBD1 TRBJ2-7 TRBV6-6 . TGTGCCAGCAGTTACCTCCCGACAGGGGTCTGGCACGAGCAGTACTTC CASSYLPTGVWHEQYF
. TRBJ2-7 TRBV14 . TGTGCCAGCAGCCACGAGGGTCCTCCGCACTCCTACGAGCAGTACTTC CASSHEGPPHSYEQYF
. TRBJ1-1 TRBV7-3 . TGTGCCAGCAGTCCGGGACACTCGAACACTGAAGCTTTCTTT CASSPGHSNTEAFF
TRBD2 TRBJ2-3 TRBV29-1 . TGCAGCGTGTCGTTAGCGGGAGTATACGATACGCAGTATTTT CSVSLAGVYDTQYF
TRBD2 TRBJ2-1 TRBV7-2 . TGTGCCAGCAGCCCCGAAGGGACTAGCGGGAGGGTCGGGAGTGAGCAGTTCTTC CASSPEGTSGRVGSEQFF
. TRBJ1-1 TRBV11-2 . TGTGCCAGCAGCTTAGTTGTCGGGGTTTACACTGAAGCTTTCTTT CASSLVVGVYTEAFF
. TRBJ1-1 TRBV7-9 . TGTGCCAGCAGCTTAACGCAGGGTTACACTGAAGCTTTCTTT CASSLTQGYTEAFF
. TRBJ2-1 TRBV14 . TGTGCCAGCAGCCAAGCCCCGCGGCGGAGAGAGCAGTTCTTC CASSQAPRRREQFF
TRBD2 TRBJ2-1 TRBV27 . TGTGCCAGCAGTCCTCCCCGGCGGGAGAGGGGAGAGGGGATTTACAATGAGCAGTTCTTC CASSPPRRERGEGIYNEQFF
. TRBJ2-4 TRBV10-1 . TGCGCCAGCAGTGAAAGCGGGGCCAAAAACATTCAGTACTTC CASSESGAKNIQYF
. TRBJ1-1 TRBV6-6 once TGTGCCAGCAGTTATGCACTCTGGCGGGACACTGAAGCTTTCTTT CASSYALWRDTEAFF